The 21 T cell receptor beta chains given below trace back to one sample, sequenced in a study of T cell repertoires in cytomegalovirus infection. No antigens are known for them. TCRdb ran MiXCR on the reads and lists one entry per CDR3 protein. The sample holds 650,000 to 900,000 distinct CDR3 sequences, 32% seen once. The starting material was cultured CD8+ T cells from PBMCs, obtained from culture after CMV antigen stimulation. Receptors were obtained from a human donor in good health (CMV status not recorded). Some clones in this sample may be carry-over from other donors' samples.

The gene calls are TRBV5-1 and TRBJ2-1; TRBD1 is a possible D gene (6 bases). This CDR3 is 16 amino acids long. Germline CDR1 reads SGHRS; CDR2 reads YFSETQ. The ends were cut back, 2 bases at V and 4 bases at J, with 16 bases in the middle. In nucleotides, the CDR3 is TGCGCCAGCAGCTTCTACAGGGAGTCGGGTTACAATGAGCAGTTCTTC. Its translation is CASSFYRESGYNEQFF.

This clonotype was observed many times. The V call is TRBV7-2, the J call TRBJ2-7; TRBD1 agrees at 7 bases. V dropped 5 bases and J dropped 6; count of bases not matched to a gene: 7. Germline lookup yields CDR1 SGHTA and CDR2 FQGNSA. The CDR3 contains 13 residues. CDR3 in amino acids: CASSPAHRGEQYV. The DNA for the CDR3 is TGTGCCAGCAGCCCAGCTCACAGGGGCGAGCAGTACGTC.

The chain links TRBV7-8 to TRBJ2-1, with a possible D match to TRBD1 (5 bases). With 5 bases removed from V and 3 bases from J, the gap between germline ends came to 8 bases. The CDR3 length is 13 residues. Germline V CDR1 and CDR2: SGHVS, FQNEAQ. The chain's CDR3 is CASSKGHYNEQFF. In nucleotides, the CDR3 is TGTGCCAGCAGCAAAGGACACTACAATGAGCAGTTCTTC.

This clonotype turned up a few times. The chain couples TRBV20-1 to TRBJ2-1, with D maybe TRBD2 (8 bases). Germline CDR1 is DFQATT and CDR2 is SNEGSKA (reference sequence). The V and J ends lost 5 bases and 1 base respectively, with 21 bases between them. The CDR3 runs to 17 residues. CDR3 in amino acids: CSASGTRGPQSYNEQFF. The DNA of the CDR3 is TGCAGTGCTTCCGGGACTAGGGGGCCCCAATCCTACAATGAGCAGTTCTTC.

This clonotype came up once. J is TRBJ2-5 and V is TRBV15; D remains unclear. Germline assignment: CDR1 LNHNV and CDR2 YYDKDF (reference sequence). The ends were cut back, 3 bases at V and 9 bases at J, with 14 bases in the middle. The CDR3 consists of 13 residues. This CDR3 is CATSSTHGWAQYF. The CDR3 bases are TGTGCCACCAGCAGTACACACGGCTGGGCCCAGTACTTC.

The J gene is TRBJ1-1, the V gene TRBV11-1; weak D call: TRBD1 (5 bases). The CDR3 sequence is 15 residues long. CDR1 and CDR2 (germline): SGHAT, FQDESV (reference sequence). V lost 5 bases to trimming and J lost 3 bases, with 16 bases between them. The CDR3 protein is CASSIGYRRYTEAFF. The CDR3, as DNA: TGTGCCAGCAGCATAGGATACAGGAGATACACTGAAGCTTTCTTT.

This clonotype appeared a few times. The CDR3 region has the DNA TGTGCCAGCAGCCAAGGCCCAGGGCCCAGCACAGATACGCAGTATTTT. Protein product: CASSQGPGPSTDTQYF. The J gene is TRBJ2-3, the V gene TRBV4-2; tentative D call: TRBD1 (5 bases). CDR1 is LGHNA, CDR2 YNFKEQ, per germline. The germline V and J ends were trimmed by 1 base and 0 bases, with 11 bases remaining between them. The CDR3 sequence is 16 residues long.

This clonotype was seen a few times. J is TRBJ1-2 and V is TRBV5-6; 8 bases are a match to TRBD1. Looked up from germline, CDR1 is SGHDT and CDR2 is YYEEEE. The CDR3 runs 15 residues. V shed 4 bases and J 4 bases; nucleotides not matched to a gene: 9. CDR3 DNA: TGTGCCAGCAGCCGCGGGACAGGCGCTATCTATGGCTACACCTTC. As protein: CASSRGTGAIYGYTF.

The chain has TRBV7-9 and TRBJ1-2; no clear D. CDR1 is SEHNR and CDR2 is FQNEAQ in the germline V gene (reference sequence). Trimming shortened V by 1 base and J by 6 bases, and 15 bases separated the two germline ends. The CDR3 extends over 15 amino acids. Written as DNA, the CDR3 is TGTGCCAGCAGCTTAGGAACACCTTTGGGAGATGGCTACACCTTC. It encodes CASSLGTPLGDGYTF.

This chain links TRBV6-5 with TRBJ2-5, with 11 bases aligning to TRBD1. V dropped 1 base and J dropped 5; count of bases not matched to a gene: 3. Germline loops: CDR1 MNHEY, CDR2 SVGAGI. The CDR3 sequence is 15 residues long. This CDR3 is CASSYWTGGLETQYF. In DNA form, the CDR3 reads TGTGCCAGCAGTTACTGGACAGGGGGCTTGGAGACCCAGTACTTC.

This clonotype occurred a few times. The rearrangement links TRBV3-1 to TRBJ2-7; D may match TRBD1 or TRBD2 (5 bases each). Germline-derived CDR1 and CDR2 are LGHDT and YNNKEL (reference sequence). The ends were cut back, 0 bases at V and 3 bases at J, with 12 bases in the middle. The CDR3 is 15 residues long. Written as DNA, the CDR3 is TGTGCCAGCAGCCAAGAGGTGGGGACCAACTACGAGCAGTACTTC. It encodes CASSQEVGTNYEQYF.

The V gene is TRBV5-3, the J gene TRBJ2-7, with D tentatively TRBD2 (5 bases). TRBV5-3 is an ORF, with its function uncertain. CDR3 length: 12 residues. Trimming cost V 6 bases and J 7 bases, with 14 bases left between them. The CDR3 spells CARTGQEEEQYV. DNA for the CDR3: TGTGCCAGAACCGGGCAGGAGGAGGAGCAGTACGTC.

This rearrangement joins TRBV27 to TRBJ2-1, with 8 bases fitting TRBD2. Germline trimming cut 3 bases from V and 6 bases from J; bases unmatched to any gene: 4. Germline assignment: CDR1 MNHEY and CDR2 SMNVEV (reference sequence). This CDR3 region has 14 residues. The CDR3 DNA sequence: TGTGCCAGCAGTTTTGGGACTAGTCTCAATGAGCAGTTCTTC. It is translated as CASSFGTSLNEQFF.

The chain joins TRBV14 to TRBJ2-1, with D unclear. Deletions cut 1 base from V and 5 bases from J, with 9 bases between. CDR1 is SGHDN and CDR2 is FVKESK in the germline V gene. The CDR3 is 14 residues long. In DNA form, the CDR3 reads TGTGCCAGCAGCCAAGGGAGACGGAACAATGAGCAGTTCTTC. Residues: CASSQGRRNNEQFF.

This clonotype was counted a few times. The V gene is TRBV12-3 or TRBV12-4, the J gene TRBJ2-7; TRBD2 matches at 8 bases. V gave up 8 bases and J gave up 4 bases; unmatched junction bases: 4. The CDR3 consists of 12 residues. The DNA for the CDR3 is TGTGCCAGCGGCCCTAGCGGGTACGAGCAGTACTTC. Its translation is CASGPSGYEQYF.

This chain connects TRBV10-1 to TRBJ1-1; D is unresolved. This CDR3 contains 14 residues. V was pared by 3 bases and J by 1 base, with 9 bases between. The V gene's germline CDR1 is WNHNN and CDR2 SYGVQD (reference sequence). CDR3 region: CASSDQSRNTEAFF. The CDR3 DNA reads TGCGCCAGCAGTGACCAATCTAGGAACACTGAAGCTTTCTTT.

This clonotype was seen ten or more times. The chain has TRBV7-2 and TRBJ1-5, with a tentative D call TRBD1 (5 bases). V lost 2 bases and J 1 base, leaving 9 bases between the germline ends. Germline V gene lookup returns CDR1 SGHTA and CDR2 FQGNSA. This CDR3 has 15 residues. The CDR3 nucleotides are TGTGCCAGCAGCTTATTCTGGGACAGCAATCAGCCCCAGCATTTT. Translated, it gives CASSLFWDSNQPQHF.

This rearrangement joins TRBV7-9 to TRBJ1-3; D call uncertain. Trimming took 6 bases from V and 0 from J, leaving 9 bases between them. This CDR3 is 14 amino acids long. Germline V CDR1 and CDR2: SEHNR, FQNEAQ (reference sequence). The CDR3 here is CASSSAFSGNTIYF. Written as DNA, the CDR3 is TGTGCCAGCAGTTCTGCTTTCTCTGGAAACACCATATATTTT.

The CDR3 DNA reads as TGTGCCAGCAGCCGCGGGGACCGGACGGCTATAAGTGGCTACACCTTC. Its translation: CASSRGDRTAISGYTF. The chain carries TRBV5-4 and TRBJ1-2; a weak D match, TRBD1 (5 bases). Germline CDR1 and CDR2: SGHNT and YYREEE (reference sequence). With 4 bases removed from V and 7 bases from J, the gap between germline ends came to 23 bases. The CDR3 runs to 16 residues.

V gene TRBV12-3 or TRBV12-4 combines with J gene TRBJ2-5, with 7 positions matching TRBD1. The trim removed 6 bases at V and 3 bases at J, leaving 4 bases unmatched. The CDR3 has 13 amino acids. CDR3 residues: CASRRGLEETQYF. The CDR3 DNA follows: TGTGCCAGCAGAAGGGGGCTGGAAGAGACCCAGTACTTC.

This clonotype was counted only a few times. The rearrangement joins TRBV28 to TRBJ2-5; D is undetermined. This CDR3 has 13 amino acids. V was cut by 8 bases and J by 10 bases, with 20 bases left in between. The germline gives CDR1 MDHEN, CDR2 SYDVKM. In DNA form, the CDR3 reads TGTGCCAGCTCAGTAGTGGGAAAGAGTGACCAGTACTTC. Translating it yields CASSVVGKSDQYF.